The 27 T cell receptor beta chains given below trace back to one sample, sequenced in a study of T cell responses to AZD1222 COVID-19 vaccine. Profiled with immunoSEQ multiplex PCR; TCRdb holds only in-frame clones, not every one. The table lists over 100,000 clones, more than 85% of them singletons. The sequenced sample was peripheral blood, obtained on day 0 of AZD1222 vaccination. These TCRs come from an adult in good health.

This clone occurred once. V gene TRBV29-1 combines with J gene TRBJ1-2, with unresolved D. This CDR3 is built from 13 residues. Germline V gives CDR1 SQVTM, CDR2 ANQGSEA. V lost 4 bases, J lost 5 bases, and 14 bases lay in between. Here the CDR3 reads CSVGEDRPYGYTF. The CDR3 coding sequence is TGCAGCGTTGGGGAAGACCGACCATATGGCTACACCTTC.

V and J are TRBV11-3 and TRBJ2-7; 8 bases align to TRBD2. Germline CDR1 reads SGHNT; CDR2 reads YENEEA. The CDR3 has 15 amino acids. V trimming: 5 bases; J trimming: 6 bases; junction bases outside the gene matches: 12. In DNA, the CDR3 is TGTGCCAGCAGCCCTCAATCAGCGGGAGTGGGCGAGCAGTACTTC. This sequence encodes CASSPQSAGVGEQYF.

The chain links TRBV11-2 to TRBJ1-4, with 7 bases identical to TRBD1. Germline CDR1 reads SGHAT; CDR2 reads FQNNGV. This CDR3 spans 14 amino acids. V lost 5 bases, J lost 8 bases, and 8 bases stayed unmatched. CDR3 nucleotides: TGTGCCAGCAGCCTGGACAGGCTAGGGGAAAAACTGTTTTTT. Translation gives CASSLDRLGEKLFF.

This chain links TRBV3-1 (or the pseudogene TRBV3-2) with TRBJ1-2; the D is unclear. The V gene's germline CDR1 is LGHDT and CDR2 YNNKEL (reference sequence). This CDR3 spans 16 amino acids. Trimming took off 0 bases at V and 0 bases at J, with 11 bases between the two ends. CDR3 protein: CASSQDADRSNYGYTF. The CDR3 region has the DNA TGTGCCAGCAGCCAAGATGCGGACCGATCTAACTATGGCTACACCTTC.

This chain links TRBV28 with TRBJ2-5; the D is unclear. The CDR3 is 15 residues long. Deletions cut 3 bases from V and 1 base from J, with 12 bases between. In germline, CDR1 is MDHEN, CDR2 SYDVKM. CDR3 residues: CASSFNLALQETQYF. CDR3 DNA: TGTGCCAGCAGTTTCAACCTGGCCCTCCAAGAGACCCAGTACTTC.

J is TRBJ2-7 and V is TRBV19, with TRBD2 matching over 12 bases. The CDR3 length is 20 residues. Germline CDR1 is LNHDA and CDR2 is SQIVND (reference sequence). V shed 5 bases and J 4 bases; nucleotides not matched to a gene: 21. CDR3 sequence: CASSPRRSASGRAFGYEQYF. The CDR3 bases are TGTGCCAGTAGTCCTCGCCGTTCGGCTAGCGGGAGGGCCTTCGGTTACGAGCAGTACTTC.

J is TRBJ2-7 and V is TRBV7-2; D call uncertain. The CDR3 has 13 amino acids. Germline V gene lookup returns CDR1 SGHTA and CDR2 FQGNSA. V lost 2 bases to trimming and J lost 1 base, with 6 bases between them. The CDR3 region has the DNA TGTGCCAGCAGCTTATACGGGTCCTACGAGCAGTACTTC. The encoded protein is CASSLYGSYEQYF.

J is TRBJ2-1 and V is TRBV7-2, with 14 bases matching TRBD2. CDR3 length equals 18 residues. CDR1 SGHTA and CDR2 FQGNSA come from the germline V gene. The V segment lost 5 bases and the J segment 9 bases; nucleotides outside the gene matches: 15. The CDR3 sequence is CASSPRGLAGEQASEQFF. The CDR3 DNA reads TGTGCCAGCAGCCCTAGGGGACTAGCGGGAGAACAAGCGAGTGAGCAGTTCTTC.

Concerning this clone itself: The junction does not match germline at one end; this may be a read error. The V gene is TRBV15, the J gene TRBJ1-4, with D tentatively TRBD1 (5 bases). Looked up from germline, CDR1 is LNHNV and CDR2 is YYDKDF (reference sequence). This CDR3 is 12 amino acids long. CDR3: CAARATNEKLFF. As DNA, the CDR3 is TGTGCCGCCAGGGCGACTAATGAAAAACTGTTTTTT.

This chain connects TRBV5-4 to TRBJ1-1; 9 positions match TRBD1. The CDR3 runs to 15 residues. J gave up 6 bases and V 4 bases, and 10 bases lay outside the gene matches. Per the germline V gene, CDR1 is SGHNT and CDR2 is YYREEE (reference sequence). In DNA, the CDR3 is TGTGCCAGCAGCCCGCCATTGGGACAGGGTTCTGAAGCTTTCTTT. It is translated as CASSPPLGQGSEAFF.

This chain uses TRBV11-2 with TRBJ1-2, with D tentatively TRBD1 (5 bases). The CDR3 is 14 amino acids. Trimming took off 3 bases at V and 3 bases at J, with 11 bases between the two ends. The germline V gene has CDR1 SGHAT and CDR2 FQNNGV. CDR3 DNA: TGTGCCAGCAGCTTGACAGACGGCTACTATGGCTACACCTTC. Amino acids: CASSLTDGYYGYTF. Variable domain in full (rest from reference TRBV11-2 and TRBJ1-2): EAGVAQSPRYKIIEKRQSVAFWCNPISGHATLYWYQQILGQGPKLLIQFQNNGVVDDSQLPKDRFSAERLKGVDSTLKIQPAKLEDSAVYLCASSLTDGYYGYTFGSGTRLTVV.

The V call is TRBV10-3, the J call TRBJ1-5; D is perhaps TRBD1 (6 bases). Per germline, CDR1 ENHRY and CDR2 SYGVKD. V lost 6 bases to trimming and J lost 3 bases, with 12 bases between them. The length of the CDR3 is 14 residues. The CDR3 DNA sequence: TGTGCCATCAGGGAGACAGGAGACAATCAGCCCCAGCATTTT. This encodes CAIRETGDNQPQHF.

The table lists this clone with a count of one. The chain recombines TRBV28 with TRBJ2-7, with D perhaps matching TRBD1 (7 bases). Per the germline V gene, CDR1 is MDHEN and CDR2 is SYDVKM. The CDR3 consists of 15 residues. V lost 7 bases and J lost 3, with 19 bases in between. The CDR3 DNA follows: TGTGCCAGCACCTCCTCAGGGGGGACCCACTACGAGCAGTACTTC. This codes for CASTSSGGTHYEQYF.

The chain joins TRBV29-1 to TRBJ2-1, with 7 bases identical to TRBD1. From germline, CDR1 is SQVTM and CDR2 ANQGSEA. This CDR3 comprises 15 residues. The CDR3 loop reads CSSWDSLHSYNEQFF. CDR3 DNA sequence: TGCAGTTCGTGGGACAGTCTCCACTCCTACAATGAGCAGTTCTTC.

The chain is built from TRBV4-2 and TRBJ2-1; D is possibly TRBD2 (7 bases). This CDR3 is 16 amino acids long. V was clipped by 1 base and J by 4 bases, with 14 bases between them. Germline V gives CDR1 LGHNA, CDR2 YNFKEQ. CDR3 sequence: CASSQVRGGGYNEQFF. As DNA, the CDR3 is TGTGCCAGCAGCCAAGTACGCGGGGGCGGATACAATGAGCAGTTCTTC.

This rearrangement joins TRBV30 to TRBJ1-3; no definite D call. The CDR3 is 12 amino acids. Germline CDR1 reads GTSNPN; CDR2 reads SVGIG (reference sequence). Trimming removed 2 bases at V and 7 bases at J, with 9 bases between. The CDR3 bases are TGTGCCTGGAGTCTCGGACGCAACACCATATATTTT. Amino acids: CAWSLGRNTIYF. The full variable domain, with the rest looked up from reference TRBV30 and TRBJ1-3, is SQTIHQWPATLVQPVGSPLSLECTVEGTSNPNLYWYRQAAGRGLQLLFYSVGIGQISSEVPQNLSASRPQDRQFILSSKKLLLSDSGFYLCAWSLGRNTIYFGEGSWLTVV.

This chain joins TRBV6-2 or TRBV6-3 and TRBJ2-7; D not certain. The CDR3 contains 11 residues. Germline CDR1 reads MNHEY; CDR2 reads SVGEGT. The V end was cut by 6 bases, the J end by 2 bases, with 5 bases between. The CDR3 region is CASSQAYEQYF. In DNA, the CDR3 is TGTGCCAGCAGCCAAGCCTACGAGCAGTACTTC.

This clone was counted once. The chain couples TRBV5-8 to TRBJ2-1; 12 nucleotides agree with TRBD2. This CDR3 contains 15 residues. Germline V lookup: CDR1 SGHTS, CDR2 YDEGEE. Losses at the gene ends were 1 base for V and 8 bases for J; bases not matched to a gene: 4. The CDR3, as DNA: TGTGCCAGCAGCTTGAGTCTAGCGGGGGGGGATGAGCAGTTCTTC. It translates to CASSLSLAGGDEQFF.

The chain combines TRBV4-1 with TRBJ1-4; 8 bases are shared with TRBD1. This CDR3 comprises 18 residues. From germline, CDR1 is MGHRA and CDR2 YSYEKL. V trimming: 2 bases; J trimming: 3 bases; junction bases outside the gene matches: 11. CDR3 amino acids: CASSQTPTGARANEKLFF. The CDR3 DNA reads as TGCGCCAGCAGCCAAACCCCGACAGGGGCGCGAGCTAATGAAAAACTGTTTTTT.

The chain joins TRBV5-4 to TRBJ2-7; TRBD2 agrees at 9 bases. Germline V gene lookup returns CDR1 SGHNT and CDR2 YYREEE (reference sequence). V lost 4 bases to trimming and J lost 2 bases; unmatched junction nucleotides: 10. This CDR3 has 16 amino acids. The CDR3 reads CASSPDPTSGPYEQYF. CDR3 DNA sequence: TGTGCCAGCAGCCCCGACCCGACTAGCGGTCCCTACGAGCAGTACTTC.

The sample holds a few counts of this clone. The chain links TRBV19 to TRBJ1-1; no reliable D call. This CDR3 is 12 amino acids long. Trimming removed 5 bases from V and 0 bases from J, with 4 bases in between. The germline gives CDR1 LNHDA, CDR2 SQIVND (reference sequence). Written as DNA, the CDR3 is TGTGCCAGTAGTTGGTTGAACACTGAAGCTTTCTTT. As protein: CASSWLNTEAFF.

The rearrangement uses TRBV4-2 and TRBJ2-2, with no clear D. CDR1 and CDR2 from the germline V gene are LGHNA and YNFKEQ. The CDR3 is 12 residues long. Trimming stripped 4 bases from V and 6 bases from J, with 6 bases between. The CDR3 reads CASSREAGELFF. DNA for the CDR3: TGTGCCAGCAGCCGTGAGGCCGGGGAGCTGTTTTTT.

This clone came up once. The V and J genes are TRBV28 and TRBJ1-4, with D possibly matching TRBD1 (5 bases). The V end lost 7 bases, the J end lost 8 bases, and 8 bases lay between the germline ends. CDR3 length: 11 amino acids. Germline-derived CDR1 and CDR2 are MDHEN and SYDVKM. The DNA of the CDR3 is TGTGCCAGCAAATCAGGGGAAAAACTGTTTTTT. Protein product: CASKSGEKLFF. Together with reference TRBV28 and TRBJ1-4, the CDR3 gives the full variable domain: DVKVTQSSRYLVKRTGEKVFLECVQDMDHENMFWYRQDPGLGLRLIYFSYDVKMKEKGDIPEGYSVSREKKERFSLILESASTNQTSMYLCASKSGEKLFFGSGTQLSVL.

The V and J genes are TRBV9 and TRBJ1-1; no clear D gene. Between the trimmed V and J ends, which lost 3 bases and 1 base, there was a span of 7 bases. The CDR3 sequence is 13 residues long. Germline V gene sequence: CDR1 SGDLS, CDR2 YYNGEE. CDR3 DNA sequence: TGTGCCAGCAGCGGACGGGAGAACACTGAAGCTTTCTTT. It specifies CASSGRENTEAFF.

The chain employs TRBV5-1 and TRBJ1-2; the D is unclear. Germline CDR1 is SGHRS and CDR2 is YFSETQ. The V gene lost 0 bases and the J gene lost 5 bases, with 11 bases spanning the gap. The CDR3 is 14 amino acids. The CDR3 DNA follows: TGCGCCAGCAGCTTGGAGGGCAGCAATTATGGCTACACCTTC. Its protein product is CASSLEGSNYGYTF.

The V and J genes are TRBV4-3 and TRBJ2-1, with D tentatively TRBD1 (5 bases). The V end was cut by 0 bases, the J end by 3 bases, with 12 bases between. This CDR3 is 16 amino acids long. Per the germline V gene, CDR1 is LGHNA and CDR2 is YSLEER. The CDR3 DNA reads as TGCGCCAGCAGCCAAGAACAGGAGTTTATCTACAATGAGCAGTTCTTC. This codes for CASSQEQEFIYNEQFF.

This sequence joins TRBV27 and TRBJ1-6, with no clear D. V gave up 3 bases and J gave up 0 bases, with 15 bases separating them. This CDR3 region has 18 residues. Germline-derived CDR1 and CDR2 are MNHEY and SMNVEV (reference sequence). For the CDR3, the DNA is TGTGCCAGCAGTTTTCCCCCGACCCTCGGCTCCTATAATTCACCCCTCCACTTT. Protein sequence: CASSFPPTLGSYNSPLHF.